Listed below are T cell receptor beta chains from one sample, sequenced in a study of T cells after somatic rescue of genetic block. The protocol was immunoSEQ multiplex PCR, while the TCRdb copy is restricted to in-frame clones and leaves out a portion. The sample lists about 67,000 clones, 92% seen once, with approximately 3% in the top ten. The sample comprised peripheral blood mononuclear cells (PBMCs). These receptors were collected from a man aged 40-49 years. The CDR3 runs from the conserved cysteine through the conserved F or W. Each record gives: D gene, J gene, V gene, clone size, CDR3 DNA, CDR3 protein. The D gene is left open where the match is weak. A clone size is listed for some rows: how often the clone was seen (once, few, many), or a class if it is expanded.

>.|TRBJ1-2|TRBV27|.
TGTGCCAGCAGTTTCGGGAGAGGGACAAACCTGTTTGGCTACACCTTC
CASSFGRGTNLFGYTF
>.|TRBJ1-1|TRBV29-1|once
TGCAGCGTTGAAGATTTAGGAGGTCACAGTATGAACACTGAAGCTTTCTTT
CSVEDLGGHSMNTEAFF
>TRBD1|TRBJ2-7|TRBV2|.
TGTGCCAGCAGACCCGACAGGGCCGTTTCCTACGAGCAGTACTTC
CASRPDRAVSYEQYF
>TRBD1|TRBJ1-6|TRBV10-3|.
TGTGCCATCAGCTCACGCCCGGGACAGGGGAATTCACCCCTCCACTTT
CAISSRPGQGNSPLHF
>.|TRBJ2-7|TRBV10-3|.
TGTGCCATCAGTGAGTCTAAGGGAGTGAGCTCCTACGAGCAGTACTTC
CAISESKGVSSYEQYF
>TRBD1|TRBJ2-7|TRBV9|.
TGTGCCAGCAGCGTAGAGGTAGGGGGCGGGTACGAGCAGTACTTC
CASSVEVGGGYEQYF
>TRBD2|TRBJ2-2|TRBV30|.
TGTGCCTGGAGTGAGCGGGGTCATCCCGGGGAGCTGTTTTTT
CAWSERGHPGELFF
>TRBD1|TRBJ2-3|TRBV2|.
TGTGCCAGCAGCCCCGGGACAGTCTCACGTAGCACAGATACGCAGTATTTT
CASSPGTVSRSTDTQYF
>TRBD1|TRBJ2-7|TRBV11-1|.
TGTGCCAGCAGCTTTAGACAGGGGGCGGGCGAGCAGTACTTC
CASSFRQGAGEQYF
>.|TRBJ2-1|TRBV4-3|.
TGCGCCAGCAGCCAGGACCGGGACGGGAGATACAATGAGCAGTTCTTC
CASSQDRDGRYNEQFF
>.|TRBJ1-1|TRBV19|.
TGTGCCAGTAGTGGTTGGTCTGAAGCTTTCTTT
CASSGWSEAFF
>.|TRBJ1-5|TRBV4-2|.
TGTGCCAGCAGCCCCCCCGGACAGAATCAGCCCCAGCATTTT
CASSPPGQNQPQHF
>.|TRBJ2-7|TRBV4-2|.
TGTGCCAGCAGCCAAAACAGGGACGAGCAGTACTTC
CASSQNRDEQYF
>TRBD2|TRBJ2-7|TRBV4-2|.
TGTGCCAGCAGCCTTAGGCTAGCGGGGGCGTACGAGCAGTACTTC
CASSLRLAGAYEQYF
>TRBD1|TRBJ2-6|TRBV28|.
TGTGCCAGCAGCACAGGGGCCTCTGGGGCCAACGTCCTGACTTTC
CASSTGASGANVLTF
>.|TRBJ2-7|TRBV5-1|.
TGCGCCAGCAGCCCGGACATGGGCCGCTACGAGCAGTACTTC
CASSPDMGRYEQYF